A single sample is the source of the 10 T cell receptor beta chains below, sequenced in a study of T-cell reconstitution after alpha-beta-depleted transplantation in children. It was with unique molecular identifiers that the TCRbeta library was prepared. TCRdb itself ran the PCR reads through MiXCR, one entry per CDR3 protein. The sample has 600,000 to 700,000 distinct CDR3 sequences, roughly 17% seen once. The input for sequencing was PBMCs from the stem cell graft donor, taken from the stem cell graft. These receptors all stem from a human donor who donated a stem cell graft to a child with acute myeloid leukemia.

Notes on this clonotype: A clone one base away is much larger, so this may be a read error. This chain links TRBV7-8 with TRBJ1-4, with D unresolved. This CDR3 contains 16 residues. Germline CDR1 SGHVS, CDR2 FQNEAQ. The V gene lost 3 bases and the J gene lost 6 bases, with 17 bases spanning the gap. This CDR3 reads CASSFEGPYGHEKLFF. The DNA for the CDR3 is TGTGCCAGCAGCTTTGAGGGTCCTTACGGGCATGAAAAACTGTTTTTT.

This clonotype has ten or more counts. The chain recombines TRBV5-5 with TRBJ1-1; possibly TRBD1 for D (6 bases). Trimming shortened V by 4 bases and J by 6 bases, and 16 bases separated the two germline ends. CDR3 length equals 14 residues. Looked up from germline, CDR1 is SGHKS and CDR2 is YYEKEE (reference sequence). The CDR3 loop reads CASSPQGIGAEAFF. CDR3 in DNA: TGTGCCAGCAGCCCGCAGGGGATCGGGGCTGAAGCTTTCTTT.

In this sample, this clonotype turned up many times. V gene TRBV24-1 combines with J gene TRBJ2-1; 12 bases agree with TRBD2. This CDR3 comprises 17 residues. V was pared by 3 bases and J by 2 bases, with 4 bases of the junction left unmatched. Germline V gene lookup returns CDR1 KGHDR and CDR2 SFDVKD. Here the CDR3 reads CATSDARTSGAYNEQFF. CDR3 DNA: TGTGCCACCAGTGATGCCCGGACTAGCGGGGCCTACAATGAGCAGTTCTTC.

This clonotype appeared many times. The genes are TRBV20-1 and TRBJ1-6, with D uncertain. The CDR3 is made up of 10 amino acids. Per the germline V gene, CDR1 is DFQATT and CDR2 is SNEGSKA (reference sequence). Trimming took 7 bases from V and 11 from J, leaving 9 bases between them. CDR3 nucleotides: TGCAGTGGGGGTAACCCACCCCTCCACTTT. Translated, it gives CSGGNPPLHF.

The chain recombines TRBV20-1 with TRBJ2-2; 10 nucleotides agree with TRBD2. The trim removed 4 bases at V and 5 bases at J, leaving 4 bases unmatched. The germline V gene has CDR1 DFQATT and CDR2 SNEGSKA (reference sequence). This CDR3 is built from 14 residues. In nucleotides, the CDR3 is TGCAGTGCTACTAGCGGGGGAAATACCGGGGAGCTGTTTTTT. It encodes CSATSGGNTGELFF.

Comment on this clonotype: A much larger clone is a single base away; this may be a read error. V usage is TRBV20-1 and J usage is TRBJ1-4, with 8 bases matching TRBD1. Germline CDR1 reads DFQATT; CDR2 reads SNEGSKA (reference sequence). The CDR3 sequence is 15 residues long. The CDR3 region has the DNA TGCTGTGCTAGAGATCTCGGACAGGGTAATGAAAAACTGTTTTTT. Amino acid sequence: CCARDLGQGNEKLFF.

This clonotype has ten or more counts. J is TRBJ1-3 and V is TRBV20-1, with D maybe TRBD1 (6 bases). There are 13 residues in the CDR3. CDR1 and CDR2 from the germline V gene are DFQATT and SNEGSKA (reference sequence). V lost 6 bases and J lost 0, with 9 bases in between. The CDR3 region has the DNA TGCAGTGCCCCGGACAGCTCTGGAAACACCATATATTTT. Its translation: CSAPDSSGNTIYF.

In this sample, this clonotype turned up many times. The rearrangement links TRBV20-1 to TRBJ1-5; D might be TRBD1 (5 bases). The CDR3 is made up of 14 amino acids. CDR1 and CDR2 from the germline V gene are DFQATT and SNEGSKA (reference sequence). Trimming removed 6 bases at V and 3 bases at J, with 15 bases between. The CDR3 loop reads CSATPGRNNQPQHF. CDR3 nucleotides: TGCAGTGCCACCCCGGGACGGAACAATCAGCCCCAGCATTTT.

This clonotype showed up many times. The V call is TRBV7-2, the J call TRBJ2-5; D ambiguous. This CDR3 has 11 residues. V gave up 7 bases and J gave up 8 bases, with 11 bases separating them. Germline loops: CDR1 SGHTA, CDR2 FQGNSA. CDR3 DNA: TGTGCCAGCACCGGGCAAGGTACCCAGTACTTC. Translating it yields CASTGQGTQYF.

The chain has TRBV6-2 or TRBV6-3 and TRBJ2-7, with D possibly being TRBD1 (5 bases). This CDR3 has 14 amino acids. Germline-derived CDR1 and CDR2 are MNHEY and SVGEGT. V dropped 7 bases and J dropped 2 bases, with 15 bases sitting between them. CDR3 protein: CASKRPTDTYEQYF. CDR3 sequence (DNA): TGTGCCAGCAAGCGCCCGACGGACACCTACGAGCAGTACTTC.